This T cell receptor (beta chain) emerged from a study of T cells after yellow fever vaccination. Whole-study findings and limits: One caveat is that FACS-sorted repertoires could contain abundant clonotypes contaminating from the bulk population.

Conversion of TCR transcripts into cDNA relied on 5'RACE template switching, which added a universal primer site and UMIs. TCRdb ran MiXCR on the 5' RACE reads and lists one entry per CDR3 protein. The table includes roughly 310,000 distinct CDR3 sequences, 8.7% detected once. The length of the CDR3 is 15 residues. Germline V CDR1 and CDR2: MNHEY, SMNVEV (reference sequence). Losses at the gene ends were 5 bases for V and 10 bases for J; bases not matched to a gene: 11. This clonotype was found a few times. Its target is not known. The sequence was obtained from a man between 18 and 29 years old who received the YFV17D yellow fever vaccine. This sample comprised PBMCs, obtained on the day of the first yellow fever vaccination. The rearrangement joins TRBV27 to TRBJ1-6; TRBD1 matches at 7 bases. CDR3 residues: CASSPRDSLASPLHF. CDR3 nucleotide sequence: TGTGCCAGCAGTCCAAGGGACAGTCTAGCCTCACCCCTCCACTTT.